This is a list of T cell receptor beta chains from one sample in a study of identical twins. MiXCR was run by TCRdb on the 5' RACE reads, yielding one entry per CDR3 protein. The top ten clones hold around 5.4% of a sample with 250,000 or so distinct CDR3 sequences, 7.5% of them seen once. The data were also submitted as part of a second study, on yellow fever vaccine responses in identical twins.

Sequencing was performed on CD8+ T cells sorted from blood. Receptors were obtained from a woman aged 18-35 years in good health. Each CDR3 is given with its conserved first and last residue. Where a row states a size, it is once, few, many or the class of an expanded clone; other rows omit it.

15 few TRBV20-1 CSARDTVSSTDTQYF
14 many TRBV28 CASSPLVTALGYTF
19 medium-sized TRBV5-7 CASSFFGLAGGHKQETQYF
20 NA TRBV7-3 CASSLKPTLGLGDYRNEQFF
16 NA TRBV7-2 CASSSPPQTRWDTQYF
13 NA TRBV7-9 CASSLGVRNTIYF
15 few TRBV10-2 CASKRNRDGGTEAFF
12 many TRBV12-3/TRBV12-4 CASRTAGNTIYF
14 NA TRBV4-1 CASSQARPSDTQYF
14 many TRBV5-1 CASSASSGSDTQYF
18 few TRBV4-2 CASSPGAGDSVSGNTIYF
14 NA TRBV11-2 CASSSVGAQETQYF
14 many TRBV11-2 CASSLGTGFNEQFF
14 few TRBV29-1 CSVLRNTGTYEQYF
15 NA TRBV7-9 CASSLWSGGDNEQFF
14 few TRBV28 CASSLGTMGTEAFF
15 many TRBV27 CASSLGSPVSNEQFF
14 many TRBV4-1 CASSLEGVNTEAFF
13 many TRBV12-3/TRBV12-4 CASSKGDYYEQYF
17 many TRBV15 CATSRDRNGGISDTQYF
15 few TRBV7-2 CASSWLGGAYNEQFF
13 many TRBV12-3/TRBV12-4 CASSGRQNTEAFF
15 few TRBV11-2 CASSLEGKWADTQYF
14 many TRBV7-9 CASSLGLADNEQFF
14 few TRBV10-3 CAISESEANYGYTF
14 many TRBV4-1 CASSQMTAWNEQFF
16 many TRBV12-3/TRBV12-4 CASSFSEDRHLYGYTF
15 many TRBV12-3/TRBV12-4 CASSLGTSGYNEQFF
14 few TRBV28 CASSSQGWSTEAFF
15 NA TRBV20-1 CSASDVGGSVDTQYF
14 NA TRBV5-6 CASSWGQFTYEQYF
14 many TRBV6-1 CASNEAVGSETQYF
13 many TRBV29-1 CSVEGGYSYEQYF
15 many TRBV9 CASSVASGSAYEQYF
15 NA TRBV20-1 CSARGGTGHTYGYTF
14 NA TRBV2 CAIQDGGRRETQYF
14 NA TRBV11-2 CASSPAGPSYEQYF
14 many TRBV5-1 CASSFTGTAYGYTF
16 many TRBV27 CASSISTGGLKETQYF
13 few TRBV3-1 CASSQDRVGEQYF
15 NA TRBV12-3/TRBV12-4 CASSLVGTPYNEQFF